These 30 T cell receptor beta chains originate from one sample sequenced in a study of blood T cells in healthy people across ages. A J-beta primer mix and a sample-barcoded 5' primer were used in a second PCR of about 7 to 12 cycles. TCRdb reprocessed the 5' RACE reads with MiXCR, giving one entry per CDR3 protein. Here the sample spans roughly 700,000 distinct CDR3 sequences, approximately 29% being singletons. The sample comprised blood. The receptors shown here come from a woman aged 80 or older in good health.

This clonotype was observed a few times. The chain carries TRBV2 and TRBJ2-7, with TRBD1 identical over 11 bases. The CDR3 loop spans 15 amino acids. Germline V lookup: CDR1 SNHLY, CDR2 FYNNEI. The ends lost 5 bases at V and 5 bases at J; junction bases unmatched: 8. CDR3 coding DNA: TGTGCCAGCAGTAAGGGACAGGGGGGCGGAAACGAGCAGTACTTC. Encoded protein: CASSKGQGGGNEQYF.

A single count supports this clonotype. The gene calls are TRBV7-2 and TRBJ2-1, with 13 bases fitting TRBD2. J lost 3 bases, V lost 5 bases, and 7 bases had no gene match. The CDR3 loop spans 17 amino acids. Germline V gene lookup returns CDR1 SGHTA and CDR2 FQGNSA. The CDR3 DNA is TGTGCCAGCAGCCCAAGGACTAGCGGGGGAGACTACAATGAGCAGTTCTTC. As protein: CASSPRTSGGDYNEQFF.

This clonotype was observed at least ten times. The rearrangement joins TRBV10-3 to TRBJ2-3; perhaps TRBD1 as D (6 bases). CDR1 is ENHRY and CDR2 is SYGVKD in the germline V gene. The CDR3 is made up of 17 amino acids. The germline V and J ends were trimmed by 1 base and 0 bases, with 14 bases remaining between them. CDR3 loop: CAISEWKRTASTDTQYF. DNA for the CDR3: TGTGCCATCAGTGAGTGGAAAAGGACAGCTAGCACAGATACGCAGTATTTT.

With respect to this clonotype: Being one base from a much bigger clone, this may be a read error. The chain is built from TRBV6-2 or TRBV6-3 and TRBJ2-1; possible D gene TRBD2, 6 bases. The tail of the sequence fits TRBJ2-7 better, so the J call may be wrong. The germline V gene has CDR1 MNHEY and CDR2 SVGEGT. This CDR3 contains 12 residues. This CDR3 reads CATSGLNNEQYF. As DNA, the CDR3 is TGTGCCACCTCGGGACTGAACAATGAGCAGTACTTC.

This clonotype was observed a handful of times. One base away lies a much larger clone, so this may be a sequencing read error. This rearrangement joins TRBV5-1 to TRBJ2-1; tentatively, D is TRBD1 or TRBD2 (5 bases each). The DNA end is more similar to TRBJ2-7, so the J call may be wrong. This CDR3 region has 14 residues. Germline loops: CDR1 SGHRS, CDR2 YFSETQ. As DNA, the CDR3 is TGCGCCAGCAGCTTGGACGGGGCCTACAATGAGCAGTACTTC. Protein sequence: CASSLDGAYNEQYF.

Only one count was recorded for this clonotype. The CDR3 nucleotides are TGTGCCAGCGGCCCGAGAGCAATGGTCAATGAGCAGTACTTC. This encodes CASGPRAMVNEQYF. J is TRBJ2-7 and V is TRBV7-2; D is undetermined. The CDR3 loop spans 14 amino acids. Germline lookup yields CDR1 SGHTA and CDR2 FQGNSA. V gave up 8 bases and J gave up 7 bases, with 21 bases separating them.

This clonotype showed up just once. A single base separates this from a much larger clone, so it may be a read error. CDR3 region: CASSFLPRANVLTF. CDR3 nucleotides: TGTGCCAGCAGTTTCCTCCCCCGGGCCAACGTCCTGACTTTC. This chain uses TRBV12-3 or TRBV12-4 with TRBJ2-6; D gene unclear. CDR3 length: 14 residues. The V end lost 3 bases, the J end lost 5 bases, and 8 bases lay between the germline ends.

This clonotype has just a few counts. The CDR3 sequence is CASSLDGRRLGTEAFF. CDR3 coding DNA: TGCGCCAGCAGCTTGGATGGGAGGAGGTTGGGCACTGAAGCTTTCTTT. V usage is TRBV5-1 and J usage is TRBJ1-1; D gene unclear. Trimming cost V 0 bases and J 4 bases, with 16 bases left between them. Germline CDR1 is SGHRS and CDR2 is YFSETQ. The CDR3 has 16 residues.

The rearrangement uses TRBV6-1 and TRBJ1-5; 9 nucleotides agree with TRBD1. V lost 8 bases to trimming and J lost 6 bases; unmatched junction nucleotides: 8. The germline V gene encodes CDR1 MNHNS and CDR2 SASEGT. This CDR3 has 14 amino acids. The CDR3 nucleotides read TGTGCCAGCCTCCCGGGACAGGGCAGTCAGCCCCAGCATTTT. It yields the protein CASLPGQGSQPQHF.

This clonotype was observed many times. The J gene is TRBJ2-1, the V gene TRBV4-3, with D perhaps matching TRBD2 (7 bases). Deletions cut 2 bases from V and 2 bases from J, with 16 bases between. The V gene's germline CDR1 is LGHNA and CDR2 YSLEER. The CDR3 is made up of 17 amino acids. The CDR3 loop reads CASSQFNRGATYNEQFF. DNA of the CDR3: TGCGCCAGCAGCCAATTCAATCGGGGGGCTACCTACAATGAGCAGTTCTTC.

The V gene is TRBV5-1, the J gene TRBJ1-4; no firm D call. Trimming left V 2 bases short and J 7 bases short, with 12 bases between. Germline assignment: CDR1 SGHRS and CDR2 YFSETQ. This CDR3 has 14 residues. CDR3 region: CASSFTAEAEKLFF. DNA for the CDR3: TGCGCCAGCAGCTTCACAGCGGAGGCTGAAAAACTGTTTTTT.

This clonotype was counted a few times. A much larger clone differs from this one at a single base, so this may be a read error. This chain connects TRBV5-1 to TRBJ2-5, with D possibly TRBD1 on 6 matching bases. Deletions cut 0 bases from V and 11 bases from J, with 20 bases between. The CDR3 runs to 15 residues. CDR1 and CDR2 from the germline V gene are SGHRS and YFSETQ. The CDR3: CASSLEGDRWNEQYF. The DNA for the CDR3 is TGCGCCAGCAGCTTGGAGGGGGACCGCTGGAATGAGCAGTACTTC. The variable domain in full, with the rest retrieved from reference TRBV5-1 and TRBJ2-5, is KAGVTQTPRYLIKTRGQQVTLSCSPISGHRSVSWYQQTPGQGLQFLFEYFSETQRNKGNFPGRFSGRQFSNSRSEMNVSTLELGDSALYLCASSLEGDRWNEQYFGPGTRLLVL.

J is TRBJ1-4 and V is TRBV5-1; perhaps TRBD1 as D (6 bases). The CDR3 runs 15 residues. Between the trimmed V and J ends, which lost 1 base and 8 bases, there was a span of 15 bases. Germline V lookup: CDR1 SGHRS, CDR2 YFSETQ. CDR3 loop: CASSLRGAWEEKLFF. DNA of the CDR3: TGCGCCAGCAGCTTGAGGGGGGCCTGGGAAGAAAAACTGTTTTTT. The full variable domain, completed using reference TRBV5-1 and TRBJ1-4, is KAGVTQTPRYLIKTRGQQVTLSCSPISGHRSVSWYQQTPGQGLQFLFEYFSETQRNKGNFPGRFSGRQFSNSRSEMNVSTLELGDSALYLCASSLRGAWEEKLFFGSGTQLSVL.

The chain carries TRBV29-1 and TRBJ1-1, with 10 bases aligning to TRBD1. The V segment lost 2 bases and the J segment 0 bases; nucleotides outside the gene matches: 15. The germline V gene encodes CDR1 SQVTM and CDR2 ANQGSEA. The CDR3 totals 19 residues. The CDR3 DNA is TGCAGCGTTGAACCGTTAAAACCGGGACAGGGGAGGATGAACACTGAAGCTTTCTTT. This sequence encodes CSVEPLKPGQGRMNTEAFF.

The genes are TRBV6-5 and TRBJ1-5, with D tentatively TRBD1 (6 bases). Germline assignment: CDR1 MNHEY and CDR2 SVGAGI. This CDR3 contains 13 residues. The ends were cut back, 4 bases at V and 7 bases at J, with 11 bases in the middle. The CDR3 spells CASSSSGVQPQHF. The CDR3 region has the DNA TGTGCCAGCAGTTCGTCAGGGGTACAGCCCCAGCATTTT.

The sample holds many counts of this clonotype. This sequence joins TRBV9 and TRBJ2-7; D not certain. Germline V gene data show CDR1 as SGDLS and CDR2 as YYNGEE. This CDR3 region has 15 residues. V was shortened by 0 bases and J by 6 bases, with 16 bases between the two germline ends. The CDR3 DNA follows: TGTGCCAGCAGCGTAGGTCACTCTGGAGTGGTCGAGCAGTACTTC. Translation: CASSVGHSGVVEQYF.

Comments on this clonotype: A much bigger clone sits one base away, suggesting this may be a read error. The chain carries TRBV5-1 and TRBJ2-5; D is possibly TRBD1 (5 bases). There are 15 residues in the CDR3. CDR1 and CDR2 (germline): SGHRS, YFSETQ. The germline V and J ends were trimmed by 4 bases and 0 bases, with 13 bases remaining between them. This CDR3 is CASSAETDYQETQYF. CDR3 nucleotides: TGCGCCAGCAGCGCGGAGACAGATTACCAAGAGACCCAGTACTTC.

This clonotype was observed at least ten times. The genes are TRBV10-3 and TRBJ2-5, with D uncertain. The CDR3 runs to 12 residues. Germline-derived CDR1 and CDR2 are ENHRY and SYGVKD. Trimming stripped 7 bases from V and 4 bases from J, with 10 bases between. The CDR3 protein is CAIKEVGETQYF. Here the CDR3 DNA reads TGTGCCATCAAAGAGGTAGGAGAGACCCAGTACTTC.

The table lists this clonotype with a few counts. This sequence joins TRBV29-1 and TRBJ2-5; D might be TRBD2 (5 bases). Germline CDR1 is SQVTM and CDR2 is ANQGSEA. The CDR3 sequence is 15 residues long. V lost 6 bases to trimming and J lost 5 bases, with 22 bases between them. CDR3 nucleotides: TGCAGCGTCGATTGGGGAGTGAATGATCGGGAGACCCAGTACTTC. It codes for CSVDWGVNDRETQYF. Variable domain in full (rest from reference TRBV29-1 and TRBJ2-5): SAVISQKPSRDICQRGTSLTIQCQVDSQVTMMFWYRQQPGQSLTLIATANQGSEATYESGFVIDKFPISRPNLTFSTLTVSNMSPEDSSIYLCSVDWGVNDRETQYFGPGTRLLVL.

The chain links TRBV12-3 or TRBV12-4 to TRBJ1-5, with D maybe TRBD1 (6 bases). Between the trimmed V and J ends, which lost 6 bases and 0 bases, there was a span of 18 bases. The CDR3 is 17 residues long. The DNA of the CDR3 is TGTGCCAGCAGCTCCCCGGGGGGGGGCTATAGCAATCAGCCCCAGCATTTT. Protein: CASSSPGGGYSNQPQHF.

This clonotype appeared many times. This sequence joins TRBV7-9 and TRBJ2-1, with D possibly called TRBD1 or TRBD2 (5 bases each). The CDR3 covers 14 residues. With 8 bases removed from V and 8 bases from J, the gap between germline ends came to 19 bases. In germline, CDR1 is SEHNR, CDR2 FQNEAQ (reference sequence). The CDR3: CASSFGAKMDEQFF. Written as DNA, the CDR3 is TGTGCCAGCTCCTTCGGGGCCAAGATGGATGAGCAGTTCTTC.

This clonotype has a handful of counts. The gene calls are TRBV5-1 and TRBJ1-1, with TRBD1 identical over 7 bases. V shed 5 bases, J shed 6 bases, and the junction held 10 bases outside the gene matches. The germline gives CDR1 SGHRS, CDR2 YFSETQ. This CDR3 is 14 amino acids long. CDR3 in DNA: TGCGCCAGCAGGCATACAGGGGAACGGGCTGAAGCTTTCTTT. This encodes CASRHTGERAEAFF. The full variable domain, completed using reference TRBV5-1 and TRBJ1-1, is KAGVTQTPRYLIKTRGQQVTLSCSPISGHRSVSWYQQTPGQGLQFLFEYFSETQRNKGNFPGRFSGRQFSNSRSEMNVSTLELGDSALYLCASRHTGERAEAFFGQGTRLTVV.

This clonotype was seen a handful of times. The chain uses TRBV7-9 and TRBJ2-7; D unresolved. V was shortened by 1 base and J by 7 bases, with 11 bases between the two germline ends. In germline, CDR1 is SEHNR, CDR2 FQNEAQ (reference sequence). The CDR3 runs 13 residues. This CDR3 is CASSLGAFNEQYF. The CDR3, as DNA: TGTGCCAGCAGCTTAGGGGCTTTTAATGAGCAGTACTTC.

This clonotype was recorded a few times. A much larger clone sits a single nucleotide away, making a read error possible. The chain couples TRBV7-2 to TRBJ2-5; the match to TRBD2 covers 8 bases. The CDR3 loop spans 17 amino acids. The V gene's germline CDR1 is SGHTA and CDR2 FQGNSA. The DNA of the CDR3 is TGTGCCAGCAGCGTGGGGGGAACTAGCGGATACCAAGAGGCCCAGTACTTC. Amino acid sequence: CASSVGGTSGYQEAQYF.

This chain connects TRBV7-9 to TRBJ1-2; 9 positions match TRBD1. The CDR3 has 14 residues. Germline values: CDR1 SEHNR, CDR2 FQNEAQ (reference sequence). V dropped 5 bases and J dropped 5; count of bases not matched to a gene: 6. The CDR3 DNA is TGTGCCAGCAGCGGGGGACAGGGAGAATATGGCTACACCTTC. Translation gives CASSGGQGEYGYTF. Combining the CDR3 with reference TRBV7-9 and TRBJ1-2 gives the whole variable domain DTGVSQNPRHKITKRGQNVTFRCDPISEHNRLYWYRQTLGQGPEFLTYFQNEAQLEKSRLLSDRFSAERPKGSFSTLEIQRTEQGDSAMYLCASSGGQGEYGYTFGSGTRLTVV.

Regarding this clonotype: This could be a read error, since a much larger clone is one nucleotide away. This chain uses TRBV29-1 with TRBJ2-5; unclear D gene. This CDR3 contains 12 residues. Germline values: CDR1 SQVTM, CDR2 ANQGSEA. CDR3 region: CSGEGLGETQYF. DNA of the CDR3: TGCAGCGGTGAAGGGTTGGGAGAGACCCAGTACTTC.

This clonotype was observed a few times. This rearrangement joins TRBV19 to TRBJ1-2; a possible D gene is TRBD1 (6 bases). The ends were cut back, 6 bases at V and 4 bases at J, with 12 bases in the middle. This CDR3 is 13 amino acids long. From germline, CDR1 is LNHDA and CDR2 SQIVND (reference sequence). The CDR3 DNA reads TGTGCCAGTAGCCGGGACACGCTCTATGGCTACACCTTC. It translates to CASSRDTLYGYTF. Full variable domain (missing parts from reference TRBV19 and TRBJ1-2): DGGITQSPKYLFRKEGQNVTLSCEQNLNHDAMYWYRQDPGQGLRLIYYSQIVNDFQKGDIAEGYSVSREKKESFPLTVTSAQKNPTAFYLCASSRDTLYGYTFGSGTRLTVV.

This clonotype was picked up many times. CDR3 DNA: TGTGCCATCGGCGCGGTCGATGAGCAGTTCTTC. Its protein product is CAIGAVDEQFF. V gene TRBV10-3 combines with J gene TRBJ2-1; no reliable D call. V lost 8 bases to trimming and J lost 8 bases, with 10 bases between them. Germline assignment: CDR1 ENHRY and CDR2 SYGVKD. There are 11 residues in the CDR3.

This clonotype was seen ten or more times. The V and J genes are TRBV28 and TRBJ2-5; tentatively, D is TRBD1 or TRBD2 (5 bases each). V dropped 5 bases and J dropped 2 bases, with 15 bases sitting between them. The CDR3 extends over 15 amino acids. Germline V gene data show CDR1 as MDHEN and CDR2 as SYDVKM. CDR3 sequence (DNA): TGTGCCAGCAGTCTTACGGGGCGAAATCAAGAGACCCAGTACTTC. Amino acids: CASSLTGRNQETQYF. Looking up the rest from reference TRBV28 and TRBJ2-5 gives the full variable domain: DVKVTQSSRYLVKRTGEKVFLECVQDMDHENMFWYRQDPGLGLRLIYFSYDVKMKEKGDIPEGYSVSREKKERFSLILESASTNQTSMYLCASSLTGRNQETQYFGPGTRLLVL.

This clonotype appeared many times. CDR3 region: CASSRDREGYTF. As DNA, the CDR3 is TGTGCCAGCAGCCGGGACAGGGAGGGCTACACCTTC. This chain connects TRBV2 to TRBJ1-2; 9 bases line up with TRBD1. Germline-derived CDR1 and CDR2 are SNHLY and FYNNEI. There are 12 residues in the CDR3. Germline trimming cut 6 bases from V and 8 bases from J; bases unmatched to any gene: 4. The full variable domain, rest sourced from reference TRBV2 and TRBJ1-2, is EPEVTQTPSHQVTQMGQEVILRCVPISNHLYFYWYRQILGQKVEFLVSFYNNEISEKSEIFDDQFSVERPDGSNFTLKIRSTKLEDSAMYFCASSRDREGYTFGSGTRLTVV.